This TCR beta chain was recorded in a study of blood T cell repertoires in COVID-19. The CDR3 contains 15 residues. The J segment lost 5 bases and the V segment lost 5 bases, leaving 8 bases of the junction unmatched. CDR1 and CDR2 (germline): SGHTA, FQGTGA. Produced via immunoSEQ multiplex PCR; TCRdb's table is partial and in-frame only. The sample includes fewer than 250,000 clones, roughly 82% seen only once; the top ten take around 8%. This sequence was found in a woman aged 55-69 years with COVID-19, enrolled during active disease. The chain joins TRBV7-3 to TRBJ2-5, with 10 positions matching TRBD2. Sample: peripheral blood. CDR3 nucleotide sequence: TGTGCCAGCAGCCCAACAGCTAGCGGGAGTGAGACCCAGTACTTC. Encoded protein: CASSPTASGSETQYF.